This T cell receptor (beta chain) appears in the sequencing data of a study of cytomegalovirus exposure and HLA in healthy donors. Study outcomes and limitations: TCR beta V- and J-gene trimming, according to a later analysis, was linked to a missense DCLRE1C variant. A prior analysis recorded that most TCR beta V segments were productive about 87% or about 30% of the time.

CDR1 is SEHNR and CDR2 is FQNEAQ in the germline V gene (reference sequence). The CDR3 runs to 12 residues. Note on this clone: Its specificity is not known. At one of its ends the junction is not consistent with the germline gene, which may arise from a read error. Other nucleotide sequences in the sample specify the same CDR3.

Amplification used 60 Vbeta primers and 13 Jbeta primers. Assay used: immunoSEQ multiplex PCR; TCRdb lists only in-frame clones, some missing. There are some 80,000 clones in the sample; over 75% occur only once, and 13% lies in the top ten. This receptor was identified in a human donor in good health. The gene calls are TRBV7-9 and TRBJ1-1, with D unclear. Material: PBMCs. The CDR3 coding sequence is TGTGCCAGCAGGGGAGTGAACACTGAAGCCTTCTTT. Encoded protein: CASRGVNTEAFF.